The 4 T cell receptor beta chains below all came from one sample that was sequenced in a study of blood T cell repertoires in COVID-19. Data came from immunoSEQ multiplex PCR; TCRdb stores just in-frame clones and leaves some out. Here the sample spans about 300,000 clones, just under 90% being singletons. The source material was PBMCs or T cells enriched from blood (not recorded which). The receptors here all came from a woman in her forties or fifties who had been exposed to COVID-19.

V usage is TRBV7-9 and J usage is TRBJ1-5, with 8 bases aligning to TRBD1. Germline V lookup: CDR1 SEHNR, CDR2 FQNEAQ (reference sequence). The CDR3 sequence is 13 residues long. Losses at the gene ends were 9 bases for V and 1 base for J; bases not matched to a gene: 2. The CDR3 loop reads CASRQGSNQPQHF. CDR3 sequence (DNA): TGTGCCAGTAGACAGGGGAGCAATCAGCCCCAGCATTTT.

The rearrangement joins TRBV5-1 to TRBJ2-5; 8 bases are shared with TRBD1. Germline CDR1 and CDR2: SGHRS and YFSETQ. This CDR3 has 13 amino acids. V dropped 4 bases and J dropped 5; count of bases not matched to a gene: 4. CDR3 coding DNA: TGCGCCAGCAGCGCAGGGGGCTTGGAGACCCAGTACTTC. It specifies CASSAGGLETQYF.

The J gene is TRBJ1-2, the V gene TRBV5-1; the match to TRBD1 covers 7 bases. This CDR3 contains 14 residues. V lost 7 bases and J lost 0; bases outside the gene matches: 6. Germline CDR1 is SGHRS and CDR2 is YFSETQ. Here the CDR3 reads CASGTDRTNYGYTF. The CDR3 nucleotides read TGCGCCAGCGGAACGGACAGGACTAACTATGGCTACACCTTC.

This clone was seen just once. The chain has TRBV15 and TRBJ2-7, with 10 bases that match TRBD1. Germline loops: CDR1 LNHNV, CDR2 YYDKDF (reference sequence). The CDR3 extends over 15 amino acids. With 5 bases clipped from V and 5 bases from J, the junction kept 9 bases outside the gene matches. The CDR3 protein is CATSGYRDRGDEQYF. CDR3 nucleotides: TGTGCCACCAGCGGCTACCGGGACAGGGGCGACGAGCAGTACTTC.